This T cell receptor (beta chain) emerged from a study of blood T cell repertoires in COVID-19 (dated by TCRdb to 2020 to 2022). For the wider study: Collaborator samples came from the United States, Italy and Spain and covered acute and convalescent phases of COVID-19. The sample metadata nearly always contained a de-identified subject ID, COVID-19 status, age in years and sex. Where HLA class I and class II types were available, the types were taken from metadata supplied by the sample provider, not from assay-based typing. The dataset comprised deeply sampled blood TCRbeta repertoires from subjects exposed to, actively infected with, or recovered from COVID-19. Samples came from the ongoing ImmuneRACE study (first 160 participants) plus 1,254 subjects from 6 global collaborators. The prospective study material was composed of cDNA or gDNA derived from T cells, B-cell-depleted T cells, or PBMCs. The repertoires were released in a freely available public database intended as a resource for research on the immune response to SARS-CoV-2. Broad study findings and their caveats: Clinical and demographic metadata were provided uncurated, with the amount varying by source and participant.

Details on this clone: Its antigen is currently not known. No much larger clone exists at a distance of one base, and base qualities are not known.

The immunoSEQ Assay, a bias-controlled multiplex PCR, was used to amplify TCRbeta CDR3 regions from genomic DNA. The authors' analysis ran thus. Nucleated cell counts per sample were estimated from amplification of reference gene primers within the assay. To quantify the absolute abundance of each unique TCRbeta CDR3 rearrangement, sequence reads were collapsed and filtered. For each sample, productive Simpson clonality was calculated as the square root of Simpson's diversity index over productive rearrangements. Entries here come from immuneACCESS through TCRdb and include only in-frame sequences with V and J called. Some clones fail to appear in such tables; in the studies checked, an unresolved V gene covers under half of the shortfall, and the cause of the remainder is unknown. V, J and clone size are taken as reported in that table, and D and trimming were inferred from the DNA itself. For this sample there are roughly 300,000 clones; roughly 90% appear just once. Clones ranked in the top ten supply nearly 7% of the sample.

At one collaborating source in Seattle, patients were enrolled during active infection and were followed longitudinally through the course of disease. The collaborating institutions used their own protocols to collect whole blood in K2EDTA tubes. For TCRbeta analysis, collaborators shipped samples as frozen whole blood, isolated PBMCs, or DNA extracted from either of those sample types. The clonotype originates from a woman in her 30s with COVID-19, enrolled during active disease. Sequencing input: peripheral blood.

For the CDR3, the sequence is CASSEYATNEKLFF. The nucleotide sequence reads as follows: TGTGCCAGCAGTGAATACGCAACTAATGAAAAACTGTTTTTT. The chain uses TRBV25-1 and TRBJ1-4; no D segment can be confidently identified. In the germline V gene, CDR1 corresponds to MGHDK and CDR2 to SYGVNS. V was cut back by 0 bases and J by 0 bases, leaving a gap of 2 bases between them. The CDR3 runs 14 amino acids, cysteine and phenylalanine included. Just the 42-base CDR3 DNA is kept, in frame starting at base 1.